This T cell receptor (beta chain) is drawn from a study of T-cell reconstitution after alpha-beta-depleted transplantation in children. General study points: One year post-transplant, T-cell counts and diversity were largely derived from T cells produced anew.

Library preparation (for TCRbeta) was performed with unique molecular identifiers. TCRdb redid the calling of the PCR reads with MiXCR, one entry per CDR3 protein. The sample includes some 600,000 distinct CDR3 sequences, roughly 13% of them seen just once. In its sample, this clonotype was seen many times. The antigen is unknown. Germline CDR1 reads SGHRS; CDR2 reads YFSETQ. Trimming pared 0 bases from V and 0 bases from J, leaving 10 bases between. The CDR3 runs to 15 residues. The specimen was PBMCs, mostly from graft donor cells, collected 360 days after TCRalphabeta/CD19-depleted stem cell transplant. The chain has TRBV5-1 and TRBJ2-7; the D gene is possibly TRBD1 (5 bases). This TCR was recovered from a male patient between 10 and 17 years old who had a stem cell transplant for acute myeloid leukemia, so the T cells may come from the graft donor. CDR3 DNA: TGCGCCAGCAGCTTGGTGACAGCGTTCTCCTACGAGCAGTACTTC. It specifies CASSLVTAFSYEQYF.